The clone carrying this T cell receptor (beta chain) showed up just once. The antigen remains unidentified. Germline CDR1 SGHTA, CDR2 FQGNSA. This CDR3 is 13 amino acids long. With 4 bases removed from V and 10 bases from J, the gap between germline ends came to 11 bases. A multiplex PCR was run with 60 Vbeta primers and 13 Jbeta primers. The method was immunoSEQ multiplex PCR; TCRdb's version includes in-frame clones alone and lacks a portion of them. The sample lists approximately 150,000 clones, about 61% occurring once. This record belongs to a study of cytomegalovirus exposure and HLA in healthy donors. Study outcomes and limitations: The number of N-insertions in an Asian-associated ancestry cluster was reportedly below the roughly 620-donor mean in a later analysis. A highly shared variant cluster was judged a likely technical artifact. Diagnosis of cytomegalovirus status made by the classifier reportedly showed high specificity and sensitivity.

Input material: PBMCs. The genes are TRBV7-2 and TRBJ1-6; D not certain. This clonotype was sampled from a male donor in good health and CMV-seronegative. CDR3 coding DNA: TGTGCCAGCAGCTCCGCAGATCGCTCACCCCTCCACTTT. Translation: CASSSADRSPLHF.